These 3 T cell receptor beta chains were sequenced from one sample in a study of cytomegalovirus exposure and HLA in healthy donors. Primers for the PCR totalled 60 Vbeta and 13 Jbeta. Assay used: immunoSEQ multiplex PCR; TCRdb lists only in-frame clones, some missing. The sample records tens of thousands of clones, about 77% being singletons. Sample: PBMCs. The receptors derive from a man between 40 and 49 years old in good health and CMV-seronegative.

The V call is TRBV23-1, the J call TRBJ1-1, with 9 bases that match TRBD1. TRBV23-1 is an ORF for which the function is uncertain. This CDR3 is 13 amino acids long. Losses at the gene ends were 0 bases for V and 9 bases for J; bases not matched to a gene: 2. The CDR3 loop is CASSQSGTGKAFF. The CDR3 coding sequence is TGCGCCAGCAGTCAATCCGGGACAGGGAAAGCTTTCTTT.

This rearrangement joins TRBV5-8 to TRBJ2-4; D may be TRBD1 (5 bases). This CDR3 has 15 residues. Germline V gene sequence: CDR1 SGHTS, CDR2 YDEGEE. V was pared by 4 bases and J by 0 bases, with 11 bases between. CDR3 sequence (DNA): TGTGCCAGCAGCGCTGGACAACTAGCCAAAAACATTCAGTACTTC. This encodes CASSAGQLAKNIQYF.

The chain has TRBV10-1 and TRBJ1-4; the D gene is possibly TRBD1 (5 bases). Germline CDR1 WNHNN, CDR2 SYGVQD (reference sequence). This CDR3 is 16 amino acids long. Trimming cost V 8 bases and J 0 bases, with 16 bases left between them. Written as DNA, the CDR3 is TGCGCCAGCGTGGGGCAGGGTTCCGCAACTAATGAAAAACTGTTTTTT. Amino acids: CASVGQGSATNEKLFF.